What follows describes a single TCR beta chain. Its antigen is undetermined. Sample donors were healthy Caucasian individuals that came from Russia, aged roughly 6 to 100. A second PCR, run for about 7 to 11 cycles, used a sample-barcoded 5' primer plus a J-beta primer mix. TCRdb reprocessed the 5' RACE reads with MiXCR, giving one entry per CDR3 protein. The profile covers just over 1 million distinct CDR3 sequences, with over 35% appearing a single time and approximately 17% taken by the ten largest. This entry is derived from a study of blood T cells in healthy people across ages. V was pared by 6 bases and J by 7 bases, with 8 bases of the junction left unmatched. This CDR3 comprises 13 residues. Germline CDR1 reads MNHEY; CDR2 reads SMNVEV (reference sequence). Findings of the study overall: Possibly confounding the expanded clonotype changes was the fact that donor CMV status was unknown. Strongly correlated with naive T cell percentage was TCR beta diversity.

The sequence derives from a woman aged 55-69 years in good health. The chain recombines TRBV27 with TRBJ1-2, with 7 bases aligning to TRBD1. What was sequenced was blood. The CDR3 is CASSPTGFVGYTF. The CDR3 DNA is TGTGCCAGCAGCCCGACAGGGTTTGTTGGCTACACCTTC.